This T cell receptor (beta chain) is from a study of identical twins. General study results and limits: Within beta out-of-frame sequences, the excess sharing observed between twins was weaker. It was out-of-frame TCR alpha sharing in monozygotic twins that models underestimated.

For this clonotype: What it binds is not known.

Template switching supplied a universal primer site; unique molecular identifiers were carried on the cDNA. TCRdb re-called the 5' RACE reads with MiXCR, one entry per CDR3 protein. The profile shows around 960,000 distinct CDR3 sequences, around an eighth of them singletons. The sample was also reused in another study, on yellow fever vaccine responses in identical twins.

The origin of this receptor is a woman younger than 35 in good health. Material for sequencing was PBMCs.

The CDR3 region has the DNA TGTGCCAGCTCACCATCGGCAGGGGGCCCGAAACTGTTTTTT. Translation: CASSPSAGGPKLFF. The V call is TRBV18, the J call TRBJ1-4, with 8 bases aligning to TRBD1. V lost 2 bases to trimming and J lost 11 bases; unmatched junction nucleotides: 7. CDR3 length: 14 residues. Looked up from germline, CDR1 is KGHSH and CDR2 is LQKENI.